One and the same sample provided the 27 T cell receptor beta chains below, sequenced in a study of cytomegalovirus exposure and HLA in healthy donors. Amplification used 60 Vbeta primers and 13 Jbeta primers. Clones were sequenced by immunoSEQ multiplex PCR, and TCRdb holds only the in-frame ones, with some missing. The table has around 190,000 clones, around 77% seen once. The sample consisted of PBMCs. The receptors stem from a man between 60 and 75 years old in good health and CMV-seronegative.

This clone was counted between two and nine times. This chain connects TRBV27 to TRBJ1-4; D is possibly TRBD1 (6 bases). Trimming stripped 3 bases from V and 5 bases from J, with 13 bases between. CDR3 length equals 15 residues. Germline CDR1 MNHEY, CDR2 SMNVEV (reference sequence). In DNA, the CDR3 is TGTGCCAGCAGTTTTATGGCAGGGGCGAATGAAAAACTGTTTTTT. Translating it yields CASSFMAGANEKLFF.

The rearrangement uses TRBV2 and TRBJ2-7; maybe TRBD1 (5 bases). The V end was cut by 3 bases, the J end by 4 bases, with 16 bases between. The CDR3 is 15 residues long. Per the germline V gene, CDR1 is SNHLY and CDR2 is FYNNEI. The CDR3 is CASSDRKGMQYEQYF. CDR3 in DNA: TGTGCCAGCAGTGATAGGAAGGGGATGCAATACGAGCAGTACTTC.

V usage is TRBV18 and J usage is TRBJ2-5; 9 bases map to TRBD1. Germline CDR1 and CDR2: KGHSH and LQKENI. V gave up 4 bases and J gave up 5 bases; unmatched junction bases: 11. This CDR3 has 16 residues. The CDR3 region has the DNA TGTGCCAGCTCACTCACAACAGGGGGCTCAGGGGAGACCCAGTACTTC. Residues: CASSLTTGGSGETQYF.

The rearrangement links TRBV6-5 to TRBJ2-3, with D unclear. The CDR3 runs to 14 residues. Germline V gene sequence: CDR1 MNHEY, CDR2 SVGAGI. V was cut by 0 bases and J by 0 bases, with 4 bases left in between. The CDR3 loop reads CASSYSGSTDTQYF. CDR3 nucleotide sequence: TGTGCCAGCAGTTACTCCGGGAGCACAGATACGCAGTATTTT.

This clone was found a few times. V and J are TRBV11-2 and TRBJ2-7, with D perhaps TRBD2 (5 bases). Looked up from germline, CDR1 is SGHAT and CDR2 is FQNNGV. The CDR3 length is 15 residues. V gave up 0 bases and J gave up 3 bases, with 12 bases separating them. The DNA for the CDR3 is TGTGCCAGCAGCTTAGACCAGACTACGGTCTACGAGCAGTACTTC. It encodes CASSLDQTTVYEQYF.

J is TRBJ2-7 and V is TRBV7-9, with TRBD1 matching 12 bases. CDR1 is SEHNR, CDR2 FQNEAQ, per germline (reference sequence). The length of the CDR3 is 15 residues. Trimming took 1 base from V and 6 from J; bases not matched to a gene: 4. CDR3 nucleotides: TGTGCCAGCAGCTTAGGGGGGACAGGGGGCGGCGAGCAGTACTTC. Encoded protein: CASSLGGTGGGEQYF. The full variable domain, in which reference TRBV7-9 and TRBJ2-7 provide the parts outside the CDR3, is DTGVSQNPRHKITKRGQNVTFRCDPISEHNRLYWYRQTLGQGPEFLTYFQNEAQLEKSRLLSDRFSAERPKGSFSTLEIQRTEQGDSAMYLCASSLGGTGGGEQYFGPGTRLTVT.

This clone was detected only a few times. The rearrangement links TRBV6-6 to TRBJ1-5; the D gene is possibly TRBD1 (5 bases). Germline CDR1 is MNHNY and CDR2 is SVGAGI (reference sequence). V dropped 6 bases and J dropped 6 bases, with 15 bases sitting between them. The CDR3 covers 14 residues. CDR3 sequence reads: CASSPGGGGQPQHF. The DNA for the CDR3 is TGTGCCAGCAGCCCGGGCGGCGGGGGTCAGCCCCAGCATTTT.

This clone appeared once. The chain carries TRBV18 and TRBJ2-5; possibly TRBD2 for D (5 bases). V was clipped by 0 bases and J by 4 bases, with 9 bases between them. There are 14 residues in the CDR3. Germline CDR1 and CDR2: KGHSH and LQKENI. The CDR3 is CASSPPEERETQYF. Written as DNA, the CDR3 is TGTGCCAGCTCACCACCGGAGGAGCGAGAGACCCAGTACTTC. The full variable domain, in which reference TRBV18 and TRBJ2-5 provide the parts outside the CDR3, is NAGVMQNPRHLVRRRGQEARLRCSPMKGHSHVYWYRQLPEEGLKFMVYLQKENIIDESGMPKERFSAEFPKEGPSILRIQQVVRGDSAAYFCASSPPEERETQYFGPGTRLLVL.

In this sample, this clone turned up once. CDR3 DNA: TGTGCCAGCAGCCGGGACAGGGGAAGGGACGAGCAGTACTTC. Translating it yields CASSRDRGRDEQYF. J is TRBJ2-7 and V is TRBV7-2; 10 bases are a match to TRBD1. The J segment lost 5 bases and the V segment lost 5 bases, leaving 6 bases of the junction unmatched. CDR1 is SGHTA, CDR2 FQGNSA, per germline. This CDR3 is built from 14 residues.

This chain uses TRBV18 with TRBJ2-5, with 8 nucleotides matching TRBD1. V shed 3 bases and J 5 bases; nucleotides not matched to a gene: 5. CDR3 length equals 14 residues. Per germline, CDR1 KGHSH and CDR2 LQKENI. Here the CDR3 reads CASSPGQGGETQYF. The CDR3 DNA sequence: TGTGCCAGCTCACCCGGACAGGGCGGCGAGACCCAGTACTTC.

V and J are TRBV7-8 and TRBJ2-7, with D maybe TRBD1 (5 bases). In germline, CDR1 is SGHVS, CDR2 FQNEAQ. Trimming removed 1 base from V and 2 bases from J, with 15 bases in between. The CDR3 is made up of 16 amino acids. CDR3 nucleotide sequence: TGTGCCAGCAGCTTAGGGGGCAGGGCCAGACCCTACGAGCAGTACTTC. This gives the protein CASSLGGRARPYEQYF.

The rearrangement uses TRBV11-2 and TRBJ2-2, with 9 bases aligning to TRBD1. Per the germline V gene, CDR1 is SGHAT and CDR2 is FQNNGV. The trim removed 5 bases at V and 1 base at J, leaving 14 bases unmatched. The CDR3 runs 19 residues. CDR3 protein: CASSLRDRVGGRNTGELFF. CDR3 nucleotide sequence: TGTGCCAGCAGCCTCCGGGACAGGGTCGGGGGACGGAACACCGGGGAGCTGTTTTTT.

This clone came up once. The V gene is TRBV9, the J gene TRBJ2-1; 9 bases are shared with TRBD2. Looked up from germline, CDR1 is SGDLS and CDR2 is YYNGEE. The junction had 6 bases not matched to a gene; V was cut back by 3 bases and J by 8 bases. The CDR3 runs to 14 residues. CDR3 sequence reads: CASSEVWTSDEQFF. The CDR3 DNA reads as TGTGCCAGCAGCGAGGTCTGGACTAGCGATGAGCAGTTCTTC.

This clone was detected a few times. V gene TRBV6-6 combines with J gene TRBJ2-2; possible D gene TRBD2, 6 bases. The V gene lost 6 bases and the J gene lost 2 bases, with 16 bases spanning the gap. Germline V gene sequence: CDR1 MNHNY, CDR2 SVGAGI (reference sequence). The CDR3 length is 16 residues. The DNA for the CDR3 is TGTGCCAGCAGCGACCTCCCCGGGGGAAACACCGGGGAGCTGTTTTTT. This sequence encodes CASSDLPGGNTGELFF.

A single count supports this clone. The chain employs TRBV10-3 and TRBJ2-3; 7 positions agree with TRBD1. V dropped 9 bases and J dropped 1; count of bases not matched to a gene: 4. The CDR3 consists of 13 residues. Germline CDR1 reads ENHRY; CDR2 reads SYGVKD. The CDR3 DNA follows: TGTGCCATTCAGGGGACAGGCACAGATACGCAGTATTTT. Translating gives CAIQGTGTDTQYF.

This clone appeared a few times. V gene TRBV28 combines with J gene TRBJ2-7; D possibly corresponds to TRBD2 (5 bases). The CDR3 covers 15 residues. Trimming left V 6 bases short and J 2 bases short, with 17 bases between. Germline CDR1 is MDHEN and CDR2 is SYDVKM. The CDR3 loop is CASSQEGLLTYEQYF. The DNA for the CDR3 is TGTGCCAGCAGCCAGGAAGGACTGTTGACCTACGAGCAGTACTTC.

V and J are TRBV29-1 and TRBJ2-1, with TRBD2 matching 10 bases. The CDR3 is made up of 15 amino acids. The trim removed 6 bases at V and 6 bases at J, leaving 11 bases unmatched. Germline CDR1 is SQVTM and CDR2 is ANQGSEA. The CDR3 protein is CSVIKLAGWGNEQFF. The CDR3 DNA sequence: TGCAGCGTCATTAAACTAGCGGGATGGGGCAATGAGCAGTTCTTC.

This clone showed up many times. The V and J genes are TRBV7-9 and TRBJ1-2, with TRBD1 matching over 7 bases. CDR3 length: 13 residues. Germline CDR1 SEHNR, CDR2 FQNEAQ (reference sequence). V trimming: 5 bases; J trimming: 4 bases; junction bases outside the gene matches: 4. Here the CDR3 reads CASSPGTAYGYTF. In DNA form, the CDR3 reads TGTGCCAGCAGCCCCGGGACAGCCTATGGCTACACCTTC.

The chain couples TRBV15 to TRBJ2-7; D might be TRBD1 (6 bases). The CDR3 has 14 residues. Deletions cut 1 base from V and 0 bases from J, with 7 bases between. CDR1 and CDR2 (germline): LNHNV, YYDKDF (reference sequence). CDR3 sequence reads: CATSRVDSSYEQYF. CDR3 sequence (DNA): TGTGCCACCAGCAGAGTGGACAGCTCCTACGAGCAGTACTTC.

V gene TRBV2 combines with J gene TRBJ1-1, with 7 bases identical to TRBD1. The V and J ends lost 7 bases and 4 bases, in that order; junction bases with no gene match: 12. CDR3 size: 15 residues. CDR1 is SNHLY, CDR2 FYNNEI, per germline. CDR3 sequence reads: CASTPLRSGGTEAFF. CDR3 DNA sequence: TGTGCCAGCACCCCCTTGAGGTCAGGGGGCACTGAAGCTTTCTTT.

The V call is TRBV2, the J call TRBJ2-7; 9 bases are a match to TRBD2. Trimming cost V 4 bases and J 5 bases; bases outside gene matches: 3. From germline, CDR1 is SNHLY and CDR2 FYNNEI. The CDR3 runs to 13 residues. Here the CDR3 DNA reads TGTGCCAGCAGTGCACTAGCGGGCCACGAGCAGTACTTC. Protein sequence: CASSALAGHEQYF. Full variable domain (outside the CDR3, taken from reference TRBV2 and TRBJ2-7): EPEVTQTPSHQVTQMGQEVILRCVPISNHLYFYWYRQILGQKVEFLVSFYNNEISEKSEIFDDQFSVERPDGSNFTLKIRSTKLEDSAMYFCASSALAGHEQYFGPGTRLTVT.

This chain links TRBV5-1 with TRBJ2-2, with 9 bases identical to TRBD1. CDR1 and CDR2 from the germline V gene are SGHRS and YFSETQ. The CDR3 is 14 residues long. The ends lost 7 bases at V and 1 base at J; junction bases unmatched: 2. The CDR3 bases are TGCGCCAGCTTGGGACAGGGGAACACCGGGGAGCTGTTTTTT. It translates to CASLGQGNTGELFF. Based on the CDR3 plus reference TRBV5-1 and TRBJ2-2, the full variable domain is KAGVTQTPRYLIKTRGQQVTLSCSPISGHRSVSWYQQTPGQGLQFLFEYFSETQRNKGNFPGRFSGRQFSNSRSEMNVSTLELGDSALYLCASLGQGNTGELFFGEGSRLTVL.

The chain uses TRBV5-1 and TRBJ2-3; 12 bases line up with TRBD2. The V gene end was trimmed by 0 bases and the J gene end by 9 bases; junction bases not matched to a gene: 5. CDR3 length equals 15 residues. CDR1 is SGHRS, CDR2 YFSETQ, per germline. In DNA, the CDR3 is TGCGCCAGCAGCTTGGGCTTGACTAGCGGGGGAACGCAGTATTTT. This encodes CASSLGLTSGGTQYF.

The chain joins TRBV5-1 to TRBJ2-7; 7 bases align to TRBD1. This CDR3 is 14 amino acids long. V gave up 4 bases and J gave up 3 bases; unmatched junction bases: 7. From germline, CDR1 is SGHRS and CDR2 YFSETQ. The CDR3 DNA reads TGCGCCAGCAGCGTTGGACAGGCCTTCTACGAGCAGTACTTC. Translation gives CASSVGQAFYEQYF.

V gene TRBV6-1 combines with J gene TRBJ2-7; D might be TRBD1 (5 bases). Germline assignment: CDR1 MNHNS and CDR2 SASEGT. Deletions cut 3 bases from V and 2 bases from J, with 11 bases between. This CDR3 has 14 residues. CDR3: CASSEVGAAYEQYF. The CDR3 DNA is TGTGCCAGCAGTGAGGTAGGGGCGGCCTACGAGCAGTACTTC.

This clone was seen only once. The rearrangement joins TRBV5-5 to TRBJ1-6; 11 nucleotides align to TRBD1. Germline CDR1 SGHKS, CDR2 YYEKEE (reference sequence). Unmatched junction bases numbered 3, after V lost 4 bases and J lost 6 bases. There are 15 residues in the CDR3. The CDR3 is CASSPGTGGNSPLHF. CDR3 bases: TGTGCCAGCAGCCCGGGGACAGGGGGTAATTCACCCCTCCACTTT.

The chain uses TRBV7-3 and TRBJ2-2, with unresolved D. Trimming shortened V by 5 bases and J by 7 bases, and 11 bases separated the two germline ends. CDR1 is SGHTA, CDR2 FQGTGA, per germline. CDR3 size: 13 residues. In nucleotides, the CDR3 is TGTGCCAGCAGCCCGTCGAGTATCGGGGAGCTGTTTTTT. Its translation: CASSPSSIGELFF.